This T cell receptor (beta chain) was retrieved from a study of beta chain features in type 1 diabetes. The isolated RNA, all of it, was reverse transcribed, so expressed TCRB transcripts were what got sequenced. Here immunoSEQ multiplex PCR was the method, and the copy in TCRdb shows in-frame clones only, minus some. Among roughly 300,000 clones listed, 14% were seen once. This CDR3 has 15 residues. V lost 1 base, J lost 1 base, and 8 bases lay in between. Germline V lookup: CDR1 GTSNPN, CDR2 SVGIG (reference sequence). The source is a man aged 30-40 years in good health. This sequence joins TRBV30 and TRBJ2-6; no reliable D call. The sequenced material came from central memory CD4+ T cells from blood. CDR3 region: CAWSEGFSGANVLTF. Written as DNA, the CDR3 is TGTGCCTGGAGTGAGGGTTTTTCTGGGGCCAACGTCCTGACTTTC.